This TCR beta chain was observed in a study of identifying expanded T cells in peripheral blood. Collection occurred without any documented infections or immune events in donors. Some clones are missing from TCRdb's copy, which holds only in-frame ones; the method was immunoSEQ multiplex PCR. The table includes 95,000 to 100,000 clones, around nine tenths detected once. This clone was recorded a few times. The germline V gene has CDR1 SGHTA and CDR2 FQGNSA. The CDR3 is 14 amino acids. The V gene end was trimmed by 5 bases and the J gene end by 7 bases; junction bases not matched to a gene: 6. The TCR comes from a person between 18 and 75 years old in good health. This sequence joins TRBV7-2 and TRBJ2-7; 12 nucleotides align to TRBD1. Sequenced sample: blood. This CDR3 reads CASSTGTGGREQYF. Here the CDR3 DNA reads TGTGCCAGCAGCACCGGGACAGGGGGCCGGGAGCAGTACTTC.